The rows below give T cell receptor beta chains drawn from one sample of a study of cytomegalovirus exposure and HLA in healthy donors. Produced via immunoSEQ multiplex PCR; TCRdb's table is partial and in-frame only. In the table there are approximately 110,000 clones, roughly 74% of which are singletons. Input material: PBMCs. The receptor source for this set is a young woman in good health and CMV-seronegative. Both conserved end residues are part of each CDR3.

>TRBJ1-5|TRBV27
CASSNRQGPHQPQHF
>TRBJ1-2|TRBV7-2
CASSLAWSGIYGYTF
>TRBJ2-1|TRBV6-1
CASSGVNVPEQFF
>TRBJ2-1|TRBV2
CASSELAGVYNEQFF
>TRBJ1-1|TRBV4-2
CASSQELGAWTEAFF
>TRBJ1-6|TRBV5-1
CASSLTGDNSPLHF
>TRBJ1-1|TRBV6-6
CASSYLSGPNTEAFF
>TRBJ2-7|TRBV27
CASSPLTGSEQYF
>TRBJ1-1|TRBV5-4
CASSRTDRGVEAFF
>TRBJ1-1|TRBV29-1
CSATRGVGNTEAFF
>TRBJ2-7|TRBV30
CAWKRQGTGEQYF
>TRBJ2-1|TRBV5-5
CASSIASGNSYNEQFF
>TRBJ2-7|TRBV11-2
CASSLDRGYEQYF
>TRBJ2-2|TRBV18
CASSPRSGGADTGELFF
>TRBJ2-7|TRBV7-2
CASSLIYLAGVSYEQYF
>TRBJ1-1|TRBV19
CASRGTGGAWDTEAFF
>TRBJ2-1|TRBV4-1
CASSQAGTSYNEQFF
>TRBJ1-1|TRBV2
CASTKTSGFTEAFF
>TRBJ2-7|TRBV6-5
CASSRQASYEQYF
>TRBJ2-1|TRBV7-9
CASSPDSLEYNEQFF
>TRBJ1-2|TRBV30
CAWSVLFYGYTF
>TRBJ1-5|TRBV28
CASSPKLVQPQHF
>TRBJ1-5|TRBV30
CAWSVGQLIPSNQPQHF
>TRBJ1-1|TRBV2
CASSPTGGMNTEAFF
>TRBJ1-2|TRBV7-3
CASSLTASGSAYGYTF
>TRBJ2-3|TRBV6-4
CASSYGLSTDTQYF
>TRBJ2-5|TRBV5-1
CASSLELDRVIETQYF
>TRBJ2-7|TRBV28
CASSLVGQPHF
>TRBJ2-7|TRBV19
CASATGTYEQYF
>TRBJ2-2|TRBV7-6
CANSFSGSNTGELFF
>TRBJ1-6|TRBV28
CASSPYRTAVYNSPLHF
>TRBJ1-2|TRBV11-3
CASSVRTAGQIYGYTF
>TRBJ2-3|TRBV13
CASSQGLAGDTQYF
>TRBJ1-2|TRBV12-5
CASGSPTEPANYGYTF
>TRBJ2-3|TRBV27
CASSRGLADTDTQYF
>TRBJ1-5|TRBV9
CASSVGGLGQPQHF
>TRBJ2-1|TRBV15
CATRVWTSGRDNEQFF
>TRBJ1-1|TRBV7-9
CASSLQGSTEAFF
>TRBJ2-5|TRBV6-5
CAITHSGRGKETQYF
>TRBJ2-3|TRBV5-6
CASSTKQGEGVDTQYF
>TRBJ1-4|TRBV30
CAWGRRGQGACKLFF
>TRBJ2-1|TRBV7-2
CASSSRQGFYNEQFF
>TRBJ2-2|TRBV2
CASSDPGANTGELFF
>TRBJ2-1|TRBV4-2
CASSFVGTTNEQFF
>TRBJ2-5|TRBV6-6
CASSYLAPQETQYF
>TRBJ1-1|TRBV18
CASYEGGWNTEAFF
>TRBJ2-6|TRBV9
CASSGRGPPSGANVLTF
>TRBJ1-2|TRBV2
CASSEALRSYGYTF
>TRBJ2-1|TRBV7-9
CASSLEDRPVGNEQFF
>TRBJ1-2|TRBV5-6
CASSLDFNYGYTF
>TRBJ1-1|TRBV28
CASHLPGQGHEAFF
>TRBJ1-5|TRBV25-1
CASSGPEQPQHF
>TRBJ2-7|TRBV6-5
CASSTGGGTYEQYF
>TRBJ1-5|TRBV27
CASSFGGSNQPQHF
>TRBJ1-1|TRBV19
CASSVGGNTEAFF
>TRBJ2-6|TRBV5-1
CASSPQNSGANVLTF
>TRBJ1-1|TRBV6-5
CASSYLQGAPTEAFF
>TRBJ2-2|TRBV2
CARAGTGGSGAGELFF
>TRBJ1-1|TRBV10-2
CASSESGTGNTEAFF